These 13 T cell receptor beta chains were all obtained from the same sample, sequenced in a study of T cell responses to AZD1222 COVID-19 vaccine (dated by TCRdb to the early 2020s). To prepare the library, the immunoSEQ multiplex PCR assay was applied. What TCRdb holds here is the immuneACCESS table cut down to in-frame rearrangements. Part of the clones is not present; checked against another copy, under half of the missing clones reflect an unresolved V gene, and the others are unexplained. This sample is represented by more than 100,000 clones; approximately 92% of them were singletons. The biggest ten clones account for more than 7% of the sample. This specimen's time point label, interpreted: about 28 days (+/-7) after the second vaccine dose. The material sequenced was peripheral blood, taken 28 days after the second AZD1222 dose. The receptor source for this set is an adult who received the AZD1222 COVID-19 vaccine.

This chain links TRBV28 with TRBJ2-2; D unclear. The CDR3 is 12 residues long. Germline V CDR1 and CDR2: MDHEN, SYDVKM. V was trimmed by 6 bases and J by 6 bases, leaving 8 bases between them. CDR3 sequence: CASRTRSGELFF. In nucleotides, the CDR3 is TGTGCCAGCAGAACGAGGTCCGGGGAGCTGTTTTTT.

The rearrangement joins TRBV2 to TRBJ2-7, with D possibly matching TRBD2 (5 bases). Between the trimmed V and J ends, which lost 5 bases and 4 bases, there was a span of 24 bases. Germline V gene sequence: CDR1 SNHLY, CDR2 FYNNEI. This CDR3 comprises 17 residues. Here the CDR3 reads CASSPIAGSLGLYEQYF. CDR3 DNA sequence: TGTGCCAGCAGTCCAATTGCGGGTTCCCTAGGGTTATACGAGCAGTACTTC. Supplemented by reference TRBV2 and TRBJ2-7, the full variable domain reads EPEVTQTPSHQVTQMGQEVILRCVPISNHLYFYWYRQILGQKVEFLVSFYNNEISEKSEIFDDQFSVERPDGSNFTLKIRSTKLEDSAMYFCASSPIAGSLGLYEQYFGPGTRLTVT.

The V call is TRBV24-1, the J call TRBJ2-3; 7 positions match TRBD1. The CDR3 is 16 amino acids. V gave up 4 bases and J gave up 2 bases; unmatched junction bases: 8. Germline V gene data show CDR1 as KGHDR and CDR2 as SFDVKD. CDR3 residues: CATSDGTAGNTDTQYF. CDR3 DNA: TGTGCCACCAGTGACGGGACAGCCGGGAACACAGATACGCAGTATTTT.

The chain is built from TRBV5-5 and TRBJ1-1; D ambiguous. CDR3 length: 14 amino acids. V gave up 0 bases and J gave up 2 bases, with 8 bases separating them. Germline V gene sequence: CDR1 SGHKS, CDR2 YYEKEE (reference sequence). CDR3 sequence (DNA): TGTGCCAGCAGCTTGGCATTGGGAAACACTGAAGCTTTCTTT. Its translation is CASSLALGNTEAFF.

This chain connects TRBV3-1 (or the pseudogene TRBV3-2) to TRBJ1-1; 9 bases line up with TRBD1. With V trimmed by 4 bases and J by 11 bases, 11 bases remained unmatched. The length of the CDR3 is 14 residues. Germline V gene sequence: CDR1 LGHDT, CDR2 YNNKEL (reference sequence). CDR3 in DNA: TGTGCCAGCAGCCCCTCGGGACAGGGATTGACCGCTTTCTTT. It specifies CASSPSGQGLTAFF.

This chain links TRBV3-1 (or the pseudogene TRBV3-2) with TRBJ1-2; 9 bases match TRBD1. CDR1 is LGHDT and CDR2 is YNNKEL in the germline V gene (reference sequence). Trimming removed 4 bases from V and 7 bases from J; junction bases left unmatched: 13. This CDR3 region has 16 residues. For the CDR3, the DNA is TGTGCCAGCAGCCGAAACACCCGGGACAGGGCGGCTGGCTACACCTTC. Residues: CASSRNTRDRAAGYTF.

This clone was observed a single time. This chain uses TRBV6-5 with TRBJ1-1; D gene unclear. Germline lookup yields CDR1 MNHEY and CDR2 SVGAGI. The CDR3 contains 13 residues. V shed 6 bases and J shed 1 base, with 9 bases lying between them. The CDR3 DNA reads as TGTGCCAGCAGAATTACAAGGAACACTGAAGCTTTCTTT. The encoded protein is CASRITRNTEAFF.

The chain carries TRBV29-1 and TRBJ2-7; tentative D call: TRBD1 (5 bases). Trimming stripped 7 bases from V and 1 base from J, with 14 bases between. The CDR3 runs 13 residues. CDR1 is SQVTM, CDR2 ANQGSEA, per germline. CDR3: CSGTRTDSYEQYF. The CDR3 nucleotides read TGCAGCGGGACAAGAACAGATTCCTACGAGCAGTACTTC.

V gene TRBV14 combines with J gene TRBJ2-7; D is tentatively TRBD1 or TRBD2 (6 bases each). V gave up 4 bases and J gave up 3 bases, with 16 bases separating them. The germline V gene has CDR1 SGHDN and CDR2 FVKESK. The CDR3 length is 15 residues. CDR3: CASSPQGGYVYEQYF. CDR3 coding DNA: TGTGCCAGCAGCCCACAGGGAGGCTACGTCTACGAGCAGTACTTC. Filled out from reference TRBV14 and TRBJ2-7, the complete variable domain reads EAGVTQFPSHSVIEKGQTVTLRCDPISGHDNLYWYRRVMGKEIKFLLHFVKESKQDESGMPNNRFLAERTGGTYSTLKVQPAELEDSGVYFCASSPQGGYVYEQYFGPGTRLTVT.

The J gene is TRBJ2-7, the V gene TRBV7-4, with a weak D call TRBD2 (5 bases). Trimming removed 2 bases from V and 6 bases from J, with 14 bases in between. The germline V gene has CDR1 SGHVT and CDR2 SQSDAQ. The CDR3 is 14 amino acids. The CDR3 DNA is TGTGCCAGCAGCTTATGGGAAAGGCGGGCCGAGCAGTACTTC. Translating gives CASSLWERRAEQYF.

The V call is TRBV19, the J call TRBJ2-3; D uncertain. Germline CDR1 reads LNHDA; CDR2 reads SQIVND (reference sequence). Trimming took 5 bases from V and 2 from J, leaving 8 bases between them. CDR3 length: 13 residues. CDR3 residues: CASSADPTDTQYF. In DNA form, the CDR3 reads TGTGCCAGTAGTGCAGACCCCACAGATACGCAGTATTTT.

The chain couples TRBV7-9 to TRBJ2-3, with D maybe TRBD2 (5 bases). Between the trimmed V and J ends, which lost 0 bases and 9 bases, there was a span of 7 bases. Germline-derived CDR1 and CDR2 are SEHNR and FQNEAQ (reference sequence). The CDR3 is 12 amino acids. In nucleotides, the CDR3 is TGTGCCAGCAGCTTAGCGGGAGAGACGCAGTATTTT. Protein product: CASSLAGETQYF.

The sample holds a few counts of this clone. The chain joins TRBV5-6 to TRBJ2-2; TRBD1 is a possible D gene (5 bases). The CDR3 is 15 amino acids. Germline CDR1 and CDR2: SGHDT and YYEEEE. V was clipped by 1 base and J by 0 bases, with 7 bases between them. In DNA, the CDR3 is TGTGCCAGCAGCTTGATACAGGCGAACACCGGGGAGCTGTTTTTT. Encoded protein: CASSLIQANTGELFF. Drawing the rest from reference TRBV5-6 and TRBJ2-2, the complete variable domain is DAGVTQSPTHLIKTRGQQVTLRCSPKSGHDTVSWYQQALGQGPQFIFQYYEEEERQRGNFPDRFSGHQFPNYSSELNVNALLLGDSALYLCASSLIQANTGELFFGEGSRLTVL.